These T cell receptor beta chains were read from a single sample in a study of blood T cells in healthy people across ages. MiXCR, run by TCRdb on the 5' RACE reads, gives a single entry per CDR3 protein. The repertoire holds 1.4 million or so distinct CDR3 sequences, with approximately 43% as singletons. Specimen: blood. The receptors were sampled from a woman aged 18-29 years in good health. Each CDR3 is given with its conserved first and last residue. The D gene is left open where the match is weak. The size of a clone is reported for some rows only, either as once, few or many, or as a class for expanded clones.

V gene	D gene	clone size	J gene	CDR3 length	CDR3 DNA	CDR3 protein
TRBV27	TRBD1	-	TRBJ2-7	14	TGTGCCAGCGGCCGGACAGGGGGCTCTTCTGAGCAGTACTTC	CASGRTGGSSEQYF
TRBV4-3	-	-	TRBJ2-5	14	TGCGCCAGCAGCCAAGATTTCCAGCAAGAGACCCAGTACTTC	CASSQDFQQETQYF
TRBV9	TRBD1	-	TRBJ1-5	16	TGTGCCAGCAGCGCTGGGGACAGATTTTCCAATCAGCCCCAGCATTTT	CASSAGDRFSNQPQHF
TRBV5-1	-	few	TRBJ2-5	14	TGCGCCAGCAGCTCCGGGACAAACCAAGAGACCCAGTACTTC	CASSSGTNQETQYF
TRBV6-5	TRBD2	-	TRBJ2-5	13	TGTGCCAGCAGTTACTCCGGACTAGCGTATCGGTACTTC	CASSYSGLAYRYF
TRBV11-2	-	-	TRBJ2-1	16	TGTGCCAGCAGACCCGTGCAAGGGACGAGCTACAATGAGCAGTTCTTC	CASRPVQGTSYNEQFF
TRBV5-1	-	-	TRBJ2-1	15	TGCGCCAGCAGCCCGGGACTTATTATCGGGGTTGAGCAGTTCTTC	CASSPGLIIGVEQFF
TRBV7-8	-	-	TRBJ2-7	15	TGTGCCAGCAGCTCAGGGGTTCTTGATCCGTACGAGCAGTACTTC	CASSSGVLDPYEQYF
TRBV12-3/TRBV12-4	TRBD2	-	TRBJ2-5	15	TGTGCCAGCAGGACACTAGCGGGGCTTAGGGAGACCCAGTACTTC	CASRTLAGLRETQYF
TRBV4-3	-	-	TRBJ2-7	15	TGCGCCAGCAGCCATGCCCGGGGACCATCCTACGAGCAGTACTTC	CASSHARGPSYEQYF
TRBV18	-	few	TRBJ1-4	11	TGTGCCAGCTCACCAGCAGTGGAACTGTTTTTT	CASSPAVELFF
TRBV12-3/TRBV12-4	TRBD2	once	TRBJ2-2	15	TGTGCCAGCACCCTGCGGGGGGCGAAGATCGGGGAGCTGTTTTTT	CASTLRGAKIGELFF
TRBV27	TRBD1	once	TRBJ2-5	14	TGTGCCAGCAGTGTAGACAGGGGGGACAATGAGCAGTACTTC	CASSVDRGDNEQYF
TRBV4-2	-	few	TRBJ2-1	16	TGTGCCAGCAGCCAAGATCGCAGGCCCCTCTACAATGAGCAGTTCTTC	CASSQDRRPLYNEQFF
TRBV28	-	once	TRBJ1-1	15	TGTGCCAGCAGCCTACCGGGACTCTGGAACACTGAAGCTTTCTTT	CASSLPGLWNTEAFF
TRBV6-2/TRBV6-3	-	-	TRBJ2-1	12	TGTGCCAGCAGTCACCATTACAATGAGCAGTTCTTC	CASSHHYNEQFF
TRBV7-2	-	-	TRBJ1-2	13	TGTGCCAGCAGCGTGACACAGATCTATGGCTACACCTTC	CASSVTQIYGYTF
TRBV20-1	TRBD1	-	TRBJ2-1	16	TGCAGTGCTTTGACAGGCGCAGGGGGCCCCTACAATGAGCAGTTCTTC	CSALTGAGGPYNEQFF
TRBV20-1	-	-	TRBJ2-7	12	TGCAGTGCTAAGCTTCAGGCCTACGAGCAGTACTTC	CSAKLQAYEQYF
TRBV9	TRBD1	many	TRBJ2-7	12	TGTGCCAGCAGTGTGACAGGGAACGAGCAGTACTTC	CASSVTGNEQYF
TRBV18	TRBD2	-	TRBJ2-1	16	TGTGCCGGCTCCCAACTAGCGGGGGTTCTCTACAGTGAGCAGTTCTTC	CAGSQLAGVLYSEQFF
TRBV20-1	TRBD2	-	TRBJ2-7	15	TGCAGTGCTGGGAGAGCTAGCGGTACCTCCTACGAGCAGTACTTC	CSAGRASGTSYEQYF
TRBV7-2	-	-	TRBJ1-3	15	TGTGCCAGCAGCGTAAGCGGGGGGCTCGGAAACACCATATATTTT	CASSVSGGLGNTIYF
TRBV20-1	-	few	TRBJ2-4	14	TGCAGTGCTAGAGGGCCGGTAGCCAAAAACATTCAGTACTTC	CSARGPVAKNIQYF
TRBV7-3	TRBD2	-	TRBJ2-3	16	TGTGCCAGCAGCCGGCGGGGACTAGCTAGCACAGATACGCAGTATTTT	CASSRRGLASTDTQYF
TRBV7-9	TRBD1	few	TRBJ2-1	15	TGTGCCAGCAGCCCTTGGGACAGGGTATTGAATGAGCAGTTCTTC	CASSPWDRVLNEQFF
TRBV4-3	-	-	TRBJ2-1	17	TGCGCCAGCAGCCAAAGGTCGGGACTCCTAGGGGTCGATGAGCAGTTCTTC	CASSQRSGLLGVDEQFF
TRBV6-2/TRBV6-3	TRBD1	-	TRBJ2-7	15	TGTGCCAGCAGCTACCGGGACAGGGGGCTGAGTGAGCAGTACTTC	CASSYRDRGLSEQYF
TRBV7-2	-	few	TRBJ1-1	16	TGTGCCAGCAGCTTAGTGGGGGGGCGAGGGGTCACTGAAGCTTTCTTT	CASSLVGGRGVTEAFF
TRBV3-1	-	once	TRBJ1-4	19	TGTGCCAGCAGCCAAGATTCAAGACGGAAACTTGGGATTAATGAAAAACTGTTTTTT	CASSQDSRRKLGINEKLFF
TRBV20-1	-	few	TRBJ2-3	15	TGCAGTGCTAGAGATCTGGGACGGGGCACAGATACGCAGTATTTT	CSARDLGRGTDTQYF
TRBV12-3/TRBV12-4	TRBD1	-	TRBJ2-3	14	TGTGCCAGCAGTTTCGGGACAGGGAAAGATACGCAGTATTTT	CASSFGTGKDTQYF
TRBV11-2	TRBD2	-	TRBJ2-1	16	TGTGCCAGCAGTCAAGAGGGGAGGGCCTTTAAAGGTGAGCAGTTCTTC	CASSQEGRAFKGEQFF
TRBV20-1	-	-	TRBJ2-1	12	TGCAGTGCTAGAGCAGACAGTTATGAGCAGTTCTTC	CSARADSYEQFF
TRBV6-2/TRBV6-3	-	-	TRBJ2-7	15	TGTGCCAGCAGTTACGAGGGGCCCGATGCCTACGAGCAGTACTTC	CASSYEGPDAYEQYF
TRBV6-2/TRBV6-3	-	-	TRBJ2-7	12	TGTGCCGGCAGTTGGCCGGCCTACGAGCAGTACTTC	CAGSWPAYEQYF
TRBV11-2	-	few	TRBJ1-1	15	TGTGCCAGCAGCTTATCCCTGGGAGGGGACACTGAAGCTTTCTTT	CASSLSLGGDTEAFF
TRBV27	-	few	TRBJ2-7	13	TGTGCCAGCAGTGTTTGGGCCTCCTACGAGCAGTACTTC	CASSVWASYEQYF
TRBV15	TRBD2	few	TRBJ2-1	16	TGTGCCACCAGCTATCTAGCGGAATTCTCCTACAATGAGCAGTTCTTC	CATSYLAEFSYNEQFF
TRBV5-6	TRBD2	-	TRBJ2-5	14	TGTGCCAGCAGTGGACGGGGGGTTCCAGAGACCCAGTACTTC	CASSGRGVPETQYF
TRBV20-1	-	-	TRBJ1-4	15	TGCAGTGCTAGATTAGGGCCTTCAACTAATGAAAAACTGTTTTTT	CSARLGPSTNEKLFF
TRBV10-3	TRBD2	-	TRBJ2-5	14	TGTGCCATCAGTAGACTAGCGGGGGCTTCTGAGCAGTACTTC	CAISRLAGASEQYF
TRBV29-1	-	-	TRBJ2-7	15	TGCAGCGTTGAAGATGGGGCTGCGAGCTCCTACGAGCAGTACTTC	CSVEDGAASSYEQYF
TRBV27	-	-	TRBJ1-1	14	TGTGCCAGCAGTTCTGGAAGACAGGTGGCTGAAGCTTTCTTT	CASSSGRQVAEAFF
TRBV12-5	TRBD2	-	TRBJ2-1	17	TGTGCTAGTGGTTTGGTGACTAGCGGGAGACAGCCCAATGAGCAGTTCTTC	CASGLVTSGRQPNEQFF
TRBV13	-	few	TRBJ2-1	15	TGTGCCAGCAGCCCCCTCAGGGGGGGGCACAATGAGCAGTTCTTC	CASSPLRGGHNEQFF
TRBV28	-	-	TRBJ2-2	18	TGTGCCACCAAAGGGTATCTGTGGGCAGAACCGAACACCGGGGAGCTGTTTTTT	CATKGYLWAEPNTGELFF
TRBV11-2	-	-	TRBJ2-2	15	TGTGCCAGCAGCCTCCCGGGGCTCGACACCGGGGAGCTGTTTTTT	CASSLPGLDTGELFF
TRBV6-2/TRBV6-3	TRBD1	-	TRBJ2-7	15	TGTGCCAGCAGTTATGGGGACAGGGTCTCCTACGAGCAGTACTTC	CASSYGDRVSYEQYF
TRBV3-1	TRBD1	many	TRBJ2-3	15	TGTGCCAGCAGCCAAGTCGGGACAGGGACAGATACGCAGTATTTT	CASSQVGTGTDTQYF
TRBV29-1	-	-	TRBJ2-1	13	TGCAGCGTTGTGGACAGACGTTCCTACGAGCAGTTCTTC	CSVVDRRSYEQFF
TRBV20-1	-	-	TRBJ2-7	13	TGCAGTGCTAGCCCGGTCAAGAGCTACGAGCAGTACTTC	CSASPVKSYEQYF
TRBV3-1	-	-	TRBJ1-2	15	TGTGCCAGCAGCCAAGTTCCAAACGACTATGATGGCTACACCTTC	CASSQVPNDYDGYTF
TRBV2	-	few	TRBJ1-2	13	TGTGCCAGCAGTGAAGACGGCCCCTATGGCTACACCTTC	CASSEDGPYGYTF
TRBV15	-	-	TRBJ1-1	17	TGTGCCACCAGCAGAGATGGGGTAGAGCAGGGTGCGGGGGAAGCTTTCTTT	CATSRDGVEQGAGEAFF
TRBV5-1	-	few	TRBJ2-7	13	TGCGCCAGCAGCTTGGATGTGGTCTACGAGCAGTACTTC	CASSLDVVYEQYF
TRBV10-1	-	-	TRBJ2-3	12	TGCGCCAGCAGTGACCCCCGAGATACGCAGTATTTT	CASSDPRDTQYF
TRBV7-9	TRBD2	few	TRBJ2-1	17	TGTGCCAGCAGCTGGGAAGTAGCGGGGGGGAACTACAATGAGCAGTTCTTC	CASSWEVAGGNYNEQFF
TRBV27	-	few	TRBJ2-1	13	TGTGCCAGCAGTTTACGGCCCCTTCATGAGCAGTTCTTC	CASSLRPLHEQFF
TRBV6-6	-	-	TRBJ1-1	15	TGTGCCAGCAGTTCGACAACCGGGACACCGGGGGAAGCTTTCTTT	CASSSTTGTPGEAFF